The 9 T cell receptor beta chains listed next were all sequenced from one sample in a study of CD8+ T cells in alopecia areata. It was cDNA, reverse transcribed from extracted RNA, that served as the sequencing template. Repertoires were generated with immunoSEQ multiplex PCR, while TCRdb's copy carries only in-frame clones and drops some. The top ten clones hold less than 20% of a sample with 80,000 to 95,000 clones, around 47% of them seen once. As for treatment: oral pan-JAK inhibitor, 5-10 mg twice daily. The sample in question was CD8+ T cells sorted from blood, obtained at week 24, from a patient treated with tofacitinib. The receptors stem from a human donor with alopecia areata.

The V gene is TRBV28, the J gene TRBJ2-5; D call uncertain. The closer fit of TRBJ2-7 to the DNA end suggests the J call may be wrong. CDR1 and CDR2 (germline): MDHEN, SYDVKM. The CDR3 is 14 amino acids. The CDR3 region has the DNA TGTGCCAGCAGTTTGAGCAGTCGTTCCTACGAGCAGTACTTC. Its protein is CASSLSSRSYEQYF.

The V call is TRBV29-1, the J call TRBJ1-2; D uncertain. CDR1 and CDR2 (germline): SQVTM, ANQGSEA. V was cut by 7 bases and J by 0 bases, with 18 bases left in between. The CDR3 spans 15 residues. The CDR3 sequence: CSAWGADVTNYGYTF. In DNA form, the CDR3 reads TGCAGCGCCTGGGGAGCAGACGTAACTAACTATGGCTACACCTTC.

This clone was detected only a few times. The chain links TRBV4-3 to TRBJ2-7; 8 positions agree with TRBD2. The junction had 11 bases not matched to a gene; V was cut back by 0 bases and J by 7 bases. CDR1 LGHNA and CDR2 YSLEER come from the germline V gene. The CDR3 is 16 residues long. The CDR3 sequence is CASSQDRAGGLREQYF. DNA for the CDR3: TGCGCCAGCAGCCAAGATCGGGCGGGAGGCTTGCGTGAGCAGTACTTC.

This clone appeared a few times. At one boundary the junction diverges from the germline segment, which might be a read error. The chain has TRBV13 and TRBJ2-7; 11 bases are shared with TRBD2. From germline, CDR1 is PRHDT and CDR2 FYEKMQ (reference sequence). There are 15 residues in the CDR3. As DNA, the CDR3 is TGTGCCAGCAGTTTAGGTACTAGCGGGAGCCCCGAGCAGTACTTC. It encodes CASSLGTSGSPEQYF.

The chain links TRBV7-6 to TRBJ2-1, with 10 bases matching TRBD2. The ends lost 5 bases at V and 2 bases at J; junction bases unmatched: 9. CDR1 SGHVS and CDR2 FNYEAQ come from the germline V gene. CDR3 length equals 17 residues. CDR3 DNA sequence: TGTGCCAGCAGCCCCCGAGAGCTAGCGGGAGCCTACAATGAGCAGTTCTTC. Amino acid sequence: CASSPRELAGAYNEQFF.

In its sample, this clone was seen a few times. One junction end does not reproduce the germline sequence, and a read error may be involved. The V gene is TRBV19, the J gene TRBJ2-4, with a weak D call TRBD1 (7 bases). The CDR3 loop spans 11 amino acids. Germline V lookup: CDR1 LNHDA, CDR2 SQIVND (reference sequence). The CDR3 DNA reads as TGTGCCAGTAGTTCGGGGGACAGAAGGATGTTC. Translation gives CASSSGDRRMF.

The rearrangement uses TRBV5-1 and TRBJ1-1, with D unresolved. V lost 7 bases and J 4 bases, leaving 20 bases between the germline ends. Germline assignment: CDR1 SGHRS and CDR2 YFSETQ. There are 15 residues in the CDR3. CDR3 DNA: TGCGCCAGCCGGGAGGTAGGGAACCCAGCCACTGAAGCTTTCTTT. It yields the protein CASREVGNPATEAFF.

The chain recombines TRBV27 with TRBJ1-1, with D possibly being TRBD1 (5 bases). The CDR3 sequence is 10 residues long. CDR1 is MNHEY and CDR2 is SMNVEV in the germline V gene (reference sequence). V dropped 11 bases and J dropped 10 bases, with 14 bases sitting between them. CDR3: CAATPGGAFF. DNA for the CDR3: TGTGCCGCCACTCCGGGGGGAGCTTTCTTT.

This clone was found a few times. The chain links TRBV7-9 to TRBJ2-3, with D hard to call. The CDR3 totals 12 residues. The V and J ends lost 9 bases and 0 bases respectively, with 7 bases between them. Germline CDR1 and CDR2: SEHNR and FQNEAQ (reference sequence). CDR3 coding DNA: TGTGCCAGTCTAGAGAGCACAGATACGCAGTATTTT. Residues: CASLESTDTQYF.